This TCR beta chain is drawn from a study of T cell changes during pregnancy in multiple sclerosis. The germline gives CDR1 MGHRA, CDR2 YSYEKL. The CDR3 is made up of 16 amino acids. The V segment lost 0 bases and the J segment 5 bases; nucleotides outside the gene matches: 7. Measured with immunoSEQ multiplex PCR; TCRdb has only the in-frame clones, and not every one. The sample includes 50,000 or so clones, nearly 95% of them seen just once. The sequence was obtained from a female donor with multiple sclerosis, enrolled in a pregnancy study. This chain uses TRBV4-1 with TRBJ2-1; 7 bases map to TRBD2. The sample consisted of CD4+ T cells from peripheral blood mononuclear cells, taken in the second trimester of pregnancy. CDR3 sequence reads: CASSQDLASGHNEQFF. The CDR3 DNA reads TGCGCCAGCAGCCAAGATTTGGCTAGCGGTCACAATGAGCAGTTCTTC.